These 15 T cell receptor beta chains were all obtained from the same sample, sequenced in a study of T cell responses to AZD1222 COVID-19 vaccine. The assay was immunoSEQ multiplex PCR, and TCRdb's table has in-frame clones only and misses some. Of over 150,000 clones listed, roughly 90% are singletons. Sample: peripheral blood, taken on day 0 of AZD1222 vaccination. The receptors shown here come from an adult in good health.

CDR3 nucleotides: TGTGCCAGCACCGGTGTCCCCTACGAGCAGTACTTC. Translating it yields CASTGVPYEQYF. The chain employs TRBV7-9 and TRBJ2-7, with D unclear. Trimming left V 7 bases short and J 2 bases short, with 9 bases between. From germline, CDR1 is SEHNR and CDR2 FQNEAQ (reference sequence). This CDR3 is 12 amino acids long.

The rearrangement joins TRBV28 to TRBJ2-1; D is undetermined. The V and J ends lost 2 bases and 7 bases respectively, with 3 bases between them. Looked up from germline, CDR1 is MDHEN and CDR2 is SYDVKM. There are 11 residues in the CDR3. The CDR3 region is CASSLINEQFF. The CDR3 coding sequence is TGTGCCAGCAGTTTAATTAATGAGCAGTTCTTC.

This chain joins TRBV2 and TRBJ1-5; 7 bases fit TRBD1. V shed 2 bases, J shed 7 bases, and the junction held 14 bases outside the gene matches. This CDR3 is 17 amino acids long. CDR1 and CDR2 from the germline V gene are SNHLY and FYNNEI. Written as DNA, the CDR3 is TGTGCCAGCAGTGAAACCCCACCAGGGGGTGAGGGGCAGCCCCAGCATTTT. It encodes CASSETPPGGEGQPQHF.

This clone has just a few counts. This chain connects TRBV5-1 to TRBJ1-1, with 8 bases that match TRBD1. This CDR3 is 14 amino acids long. V was clipped by 8 bases and J by 3 bases; unmatched bases: 9. Germline V lookup: CDR1 SGHRS, CDR2 YFSETQ. The CDR3 protein is CASNRQGMDTEAFF. For the CDR3, the DNA is TGCGCCAGTAACAGACAGGGGATGGACACTGAAGCTTTCTTT.

The chain combines TRBV6-1 with TRBJ2-7; TRBD1 matches at 10 bases. The length of the CDR3 is 14 residues. V shed 3 bases, J shed 6 bases, and the junction held 5 bases outside the gene matches. Germline V gives CDR1 MNHNS, CDR2 SASEGT. The CDR3, as DNA: TGTGCCAGCAGTGACGACAGGGGGCTTACCGAGCAGTACTTC. Encoded protein: CASSDDRGLTEQYF.

The V and J genes are TRBV18 and TRBJ2-1, with a tentative D call TRBD2 (5 bases). CDR3 length: 15 amino acids. V was pared by 6 bases and J by 5 bases, with 17 bases between. Germline V gene data show CDR1 as KGHSH and CDR2 as LQKENI. CDR3 sequence reads: CASSPGKFGNNEQFF. In nucleotides, the CDR3 is TGTGCCAGCTCCCCCGGGAAGTTTGGGAACAATGAGCAGTTCTTC.

The V gene is TRBV28, the J gene TRBJ1-5; the D is unclear. The CDR3 runs to 13 residues. Per germline, CDR1 MDHEN and CDR2 SYDVKM. V gave up 7 bases and J gave up 7 bases, with 14 bases separating them. The CDR3 region is CASTPGVGQPQHF. In DNA, the CDR3 is TGTGCCAGCACCCCTGGGGTCGGGCAGCCCCAGCATTTT.

The chain uses TRBV7-8 and TRBJ1-1; 7 bases fit TRBD1. Trimming removed 4 bases from V and 5 bases from J; junction bases left unmatched: 16. The CDR3 is 17 residues long. Germline V gene lookup returns CDR1 SGHVS and CDR2 FQNEAQ. The CDR3 DNA sequence: TGTGCCAGCAGCTACCCGACAGGGAGATTGAGGAGGACTGAAGCTTTCTTT. It codes for CASSYPTGRLRRTEAFF.

This chain joins TRBV6-1 and TRBJ1-6; D is perhaps TRBD1 (5 bases). Germline assignment: CDR1 MNHNS and CDR2 SASEGT. V was cut by 2 bases and J by 8 bases, with 16 bases left in between. This CDR3 is built from 16 residues. For the CDR3, the DNA is TGTGCCAGCAGTGAATGGGGGACCACTGGGGATTCACCCCTCCACTTT. This codes for CASSEWGTTGDSPLHF.

This clone was detected once. This rearrangement joins TRBV3-1 (or the pseudogene TRBV3-2) to TRBJ2-7; no firm D call. Between the trimmed V and J ends, which lost 0 bases and 2 bases, there was a span of 14 bases. This CDR3 has 16 amino acids. In germline, CDR1 is LGHDT, CDR2 YNNKEL (reference sequence). The DNA for the CDR3 is TGTGCCAGCAGCCAAGATCTATCCGGGCAGGCCTACGAGCAGTACTTC. Translated: CASSQDLSGQAYEQYF.

V usage is TRBV27 and J usage is TRBJ1-4; 9 nucleotides match TRBD1. This CDR3 contains 14 residues. The ends lost 6 bases at V and 7 bases at J; junction bases unmatched: 6. Germline CDR1 reads MNHEY; CDR2 reads SMNVEV (reference sequence). CDR3 sequence reads: CASRPQGAGEKLFF. The DNA for the CDR3 is TGTGCCAGCAGACCACAGGGGGCTGGTGAAAAACTGTTTTTT.

Turning to this clone: This same CDR3 is encoded by further DNA sequences in the sample. This sequence joins TRBV7-3 and TRBJ2-7; 8 bases agree with TRBD2. V shed 2 bases and J 2 bases; nucleotides not matched to a gene: 5. CDR1 SGHTA and CDR2 FQGTGA come from the germline V gene. The CDR3 spans 15 residues. CDR3: CASSLGAGGAYEQYF. Written as DNA, the CDR3 is TGTGCCAGCAGCTTAGGCGCGGGAGGCGCCTACGAGCAGTACTTC.

The rearrangement joins TRBV28 to TRBJ2-7; the match to TRBD1 covers 9 bases. Germline CDR1 and CDR2: MDHEN and SYDVKM. The CDR3 is 13 amino acids. V dropped 11 bases and J dropped 6; count of bases not matched to a gene: 11. The CDR3 is CASQGTGLREQYF. The CDR3 coding sequence is TGTGCCTCGCAAGGGACAGGGTTGCGCGAGCAGTACTTC.

CDR3 nucleotides: TGTGCCAGCAGCGAGGGGACAGGGGATGGCTACACCTTC. It encodes CASSEGTGDGYTF. The V gene is TRBV7-9, the J gene TRBJ1-2, with 10 bases matching TRBD1. The CDR3 spans 13 residues. Germline V CDR1 and CDR2: SEHNR, FQNEAQ (reference sequence). After removal of 5 bases from V and 6 bases from J, the junction contained 3 bases not matched to a gene.

The rearrangement joins TRBV28 to TRBJ2-3; tentative D call: TRBD2 (6 bases). Trimming shortened V by 5 bases and J by 14 bases, and 23 bases separated the two germline ends. This CDR3 is built from 14 residues. Germline CDR1 and CDR2: MDHEN and SYDVKM. The CDR3 spells CASSPTQPGGIPYF. The CDR3, as DNA: TGTGCCAGCAGTCCTACACAACCCGGGGGAATCCCGTATTTT.